The following is a TCR beta chain sequence with its context. The sample originates from a study of blood T cell repertoires in COVID-19. Study-level background: Samples taken during acute and convalescent COVID-19 were collected in the United States, Italy and Spain.

TCRdb keeps only in-frame clones here, not all; method: immunoSEQ multiplex PCR. This sample yields some 97,000 clones, of which just over 90% are seen a single time; over 2% belongs to the top ten. In germline, CDR1 is SGHRS, CDR2 YFSETQ. The CDR3 consists of 16 residues. With 0 bases clipped from V and 4 bases from J, the junction kept 6 bases outside the gene matches. The chain recombines TRBV5-1 with TRBJ1-5; 8 positions match TRBD1. Sequences were obtained from peripheral blood. The sequence derives from a man aged 50 to 59 with active COVID-19. The CDR3 loop is CASSLGAGGYNQPQHF. The CDR3 DNA follows: TGCGCCAGCAGCTTGGGCGCAGGGGGCTATAATCAGCCCCAGCATTTT. The whole variable domain, remainder taken from reference TRBV5-1 and TRBJ1-5, is KAGVTQTPRYLIKTRGQQVTLSCSPISGHRSVSWYQQTPGQGLQFLFEYFSETQRNKGNFPGRFSGRQFSNSRSEMNVSTLELGDSALYLCASSLGAGGYNQPQHFGDGTRLSIL.